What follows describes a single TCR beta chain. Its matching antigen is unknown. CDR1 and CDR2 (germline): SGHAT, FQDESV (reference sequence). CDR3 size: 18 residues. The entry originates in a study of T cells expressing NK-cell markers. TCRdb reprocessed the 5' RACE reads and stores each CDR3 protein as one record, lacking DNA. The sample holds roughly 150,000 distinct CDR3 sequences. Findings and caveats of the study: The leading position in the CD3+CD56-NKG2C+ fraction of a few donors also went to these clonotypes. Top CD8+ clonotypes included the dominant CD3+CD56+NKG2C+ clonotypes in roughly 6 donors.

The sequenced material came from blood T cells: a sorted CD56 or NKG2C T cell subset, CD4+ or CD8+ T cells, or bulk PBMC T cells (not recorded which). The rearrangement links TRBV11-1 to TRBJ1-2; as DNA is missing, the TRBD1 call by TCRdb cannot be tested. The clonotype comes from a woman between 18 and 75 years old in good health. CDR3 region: CASSLMGSGTGGNHGYTF.